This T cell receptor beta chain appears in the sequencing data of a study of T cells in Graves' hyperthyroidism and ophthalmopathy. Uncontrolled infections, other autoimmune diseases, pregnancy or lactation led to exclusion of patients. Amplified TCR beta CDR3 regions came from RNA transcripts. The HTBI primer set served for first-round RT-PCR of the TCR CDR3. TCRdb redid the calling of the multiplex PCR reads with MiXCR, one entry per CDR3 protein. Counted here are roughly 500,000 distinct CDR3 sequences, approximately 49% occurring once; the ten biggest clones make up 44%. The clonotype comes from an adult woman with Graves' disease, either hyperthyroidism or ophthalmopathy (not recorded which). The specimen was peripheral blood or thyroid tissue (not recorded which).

For the CDR3, the DNA is TGTGCCACCAGCCCCTCGTGGGGGAGCAATCAGCCCCAGCATTTT. Protein product: CATSPSWGSNQPQHF. The genes are TRBV24-1 and TRBJ1-5, with a weak D call TRBD1 (5 bases). The length of the CDR3 is 15 residues. Trimming removed 7 bases at V and 1 base at J, with 13 bases between. The germline CDR1 and CDR2 sequences are KGHDR and SFDVKD.